Presented here are 11 T cell receptor beta chains from one specimen sequenced in a study of shared clonotypes between healthy human individuals. The assay was immunoSEQ multiplex PCR, and TCRdb's table has in-frame clones only and misses some. Of about 510,000 clones listed, roughly 78% were seen once; the top ten hold about an eighth. Sequencing input: PBMCs. The receptors stem from a woman in her 40s in good health. Some clones in this sample may be carry-over from other donors' samples.

This clone was counted a single time. This chain joins TRBV7-2 and TRBJ1-1; 7 nucleotides agree with TRBD1. V lost 4 bases to trimming and J lost 6 bases; unmatched junction nucleotides: 5. Germline V gene lookup returns CDR1 SGHTA and CDR2 FQGNSA. The CDR3 totals 13 residues. Here the CDR3 DNA reads TGTGCCAGCAGCTCCTGGGACAGTGCTGAAGCTTTCTTT. This codes for CASSSWDSAEAFF.

This chain links TRBV6-8 with TRBJ2-1; a weak D match, TRBD2 (5 bases). V gave up 6 bases and J gave up 3 bases, with 12 bases separating them. Germline CDR1 and CDR2: MNHGY and SAAAGT. The CDR3 has 14 residues. The CDR3 spells CASSGVPHYNEQFF. The DNA of the CDR3 is TGTGCCAGCAGCGGGGTTCCTCACTACAATGAGCAGTTCTTC.

J is TRBJ2-5 and V is TRBV5-4; no definite D call. The CDR3 consists of 13 residues. Germline CDR1 SGHNT, CDR2 YYREEE (reference sequence). Trimming removed 6 bases from V and 1 base from J, with 10 bases in between. CDR3 in amino acids: CASKAEIQETQYF. DNA for the CDR3: TGTGCCAGCAAGGCCGAAATCCAAGAGACCCAGTACTTC.

The chain joins TRBV30 to TRBJ2-7, with 14 bases that match TRBD2. This CDR3 spans 14 amino acids. CDR1 and CDR2 from the germline V gene are GTSNPN and SVGIG (reference sequence). The J segment lost 6 bases and the V segment lost 3 bases, leaving 4 bases of the junction unmatched. The CDR3 is CAWRGGLAGAEQYF. CDR3 bases: TGTGCCTGGAGGGGGGGACTAGCGGGAGCCGAGCAGTACTTC.

The rearrangement links TRBV6-1 to TRBJ2-1, with 9 bases lining up with TRBD1. The CDR3 runs 16 residues. Trimming at V came to 1 base and at J to 4 bases, leaving 5 bases not matched to a gene. CDR1 is MNHNS and CDR2 is SASEGT in the germline V gene. DNA for the CDR3: TGTGCCAGCAGTGAAGACGGGACAGGGTCTTACAATGAGCAGTTCTTC. Amino acids: CASSEDGTGSYNEQFF.

J is TRBJ1-2 and V is TRBV5-4, with TRBD1 matching 9 bases. This CDR3 comprises 14 residues. J gave up 9 bases and V 2 bases, and 8 bases lay outside the gene matches. Germline V lookup: CDR1 SGHNT, CDR2 YYREEE (reference sequence). The CDR3 here is CASSFPGQGYRYTF. The DNA for the CDR3 is TGTGCCAGCAGCTTCCCGGGACAGGGTTATCGCTACACCTTC.

This clone showed up just a few times. The chain recombines TRBV7-9 with TRBJ1-1, with TRBD1 identical over 8 bases. The CDR3 is 14 residues long. J was trimmed by 4 bases and V by 5 bases; bases with no gene match: 6. Per the germline V gene, CDR1 is SEHNR and CDR2 is FQNEAQ (reference sequence). The CDR3 reads CASSPQGGSTEAFF. The CDR3 DNA reads TGTGCCAGCAGCCCACAGGGGGGGAGCACTGAAGCTTTCTTT.

This clone was seen more than once but under ten times. The chain joins TRBV7-9 to TRBJ2-1, with D perhaps matching TRBD2 (6 bases). The V gene's germline CDR1 is SEHNR and CDR2 FQNEAQ (reference sequence). Trimming took 7 bases from V and 8 from J, leaving 21 bases between them. This CDR3 has 15 amino acids. CDR3 protein: CASKSGEKETHEQFF. DNA for the CDR3: TGTGCCAGCAAGTCGGGGGAGAAGGAAACGCATGAGCAGTTCTTC.

The chain uses TRBV7-6 and TRBJ1-1; no reliable D call. The CDR3 spans 14 residues. Germline CDR1 reads SGHVS; CDR2 reads FNYEAQ. Trimming removed 0 bases at V and 4 bases at J, with 9 bases between. CDR3 loop: CASSLAIIGTEAFF. The CDR3 DNA reads TGTGCCAGCAGCTTAGCAATTATTGGCACTGAAGCTTTCTTT.

The chain carries TRBV9 and TRBJ2-5, with 8 bases fitting TRBD1. The DNA end is a closer match to TRBJ2-7, so the J assignment may be wrong. Germline V gene lookup returns CDR1 SGDLS and CDR2 YYNGEE. The CDR3 is 13 amino acids. The CDR3 DNA is TGTGCCAGCAGCATCCGACAGGGGTACGAGCAGTACTTC. Translating gives CASSIRQGYEQYF.

J is TRBJ2-7 and V is TRBV5-1; 8 positions match TRBD1. The CDR3 contains 14 residues. V lost 2 bases and J lost 3; bases outside the gene matches: 4. Germline CDR1 reads SGHRS; CDR2 reads YFSETQ. This CDR3 reads CASSLSGGNYEQYF. CDR3 sequence (DNA): TGCGCCAGCAGCTTATCAGGGGGCAACTACGAGCAGTACTTC.